This T cell receptor beta chain was retrieved from a study of T-cell memory formation after mild COVID-19. The trim removed 7 bases at V and 6 bases at J, leaving 7 bases unmatched. This CDR3 spans 13 amino acids. Germline V gene sequence: CDR1 SQVTM, CDR2 ANQGSEA. Broader study findings: Later expanders leaned CD4+, whereas day 15 to 85 contracting clones were balanced CD4/CD8.

Details on this clonotype: Its antigen is as yet unknown.

TCRdb re-called the 5' RACE reads with MiXCR, one entry per CDR3 protein. The sample has 120,000 to 150,000 distinct CDR3 sequences; 15% to 20% are singletons. The chain has TRBV29-1 and TRBJ1-5; 9 positions agree with TRBD1. Material for sequencing was PBMCs or a T cell subset sorted from them (not recorded which). This receptor was obtained from an adult woman who had mild COVID-19 (a few samples of this study predate the infection). Cell type and time point are not known. The CDR3 nucleotides read TGCAGCGCCATGGACAGGGGTGGTCAGCCCCAGCATTTT. As protein: CSAMDRGGQPQHF.